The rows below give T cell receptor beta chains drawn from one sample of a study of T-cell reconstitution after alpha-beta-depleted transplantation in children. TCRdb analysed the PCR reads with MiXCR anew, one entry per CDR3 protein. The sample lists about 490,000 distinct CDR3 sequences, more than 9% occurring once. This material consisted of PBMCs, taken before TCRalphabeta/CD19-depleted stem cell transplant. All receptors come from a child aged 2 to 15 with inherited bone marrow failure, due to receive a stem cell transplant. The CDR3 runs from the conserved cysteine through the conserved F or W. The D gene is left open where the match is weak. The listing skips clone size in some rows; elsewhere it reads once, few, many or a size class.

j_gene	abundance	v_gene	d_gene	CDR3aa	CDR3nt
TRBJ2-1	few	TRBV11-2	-	CASSSGTGDLAVPYNEQFF	TGTGCCAGCAGCTCCGGGACAGGAGATCTAGCGGTACCTTACAATGAGCAGTTCTTC
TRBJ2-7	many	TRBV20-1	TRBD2	CSARLAGAGEQYF	TGCAGTGCTAGACTAGCGGGAGCGGGCGAGCAGTACTTC
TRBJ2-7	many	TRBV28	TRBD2	CASSLLGGGGTYEQYF	TGTGCCAGCAGTTTATTGGGGGGGGGAGGTACCTACGAGCAGTACTTC
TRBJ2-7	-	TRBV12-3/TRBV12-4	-	CASTKGVAYEQYF	TGTGCCAGCACTAAAGGGGTAGCATACGAGCAGTACTTC
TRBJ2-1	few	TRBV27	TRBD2	CASSLWASGGDEQFF	TGTGCCAGCAGTTTATGGGCTAGCGGGGGGGATGAGCAGTTCTTC
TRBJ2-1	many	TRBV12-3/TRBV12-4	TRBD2	CASSLLAGSEQFF	TGTGCCAGCAGTTTACTAGCGGGGTCTGAGCAGTTCTTC
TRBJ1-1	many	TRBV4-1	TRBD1	CASSLELGQGKTEAFF	TGCGCCAGCAGCCTAGAATTAGGACAGGGGAAGACTGAAGCTTTCTTT
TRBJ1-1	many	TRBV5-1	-	CASSSESWNTEAFF	TGCGCCAGCAGCAGCGAATCCTGGAACACTGAAGCTTTCTTT
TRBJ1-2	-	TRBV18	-	CASSRSSVGDGYTF	TGTGCCAGCTCACGCTCCTCGGTCGGGGATGGCTACACCTTC
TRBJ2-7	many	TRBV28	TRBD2	CASSLMTSGRYEQYF	TGTGCCAGCAGTCTAATGACTAGCGGGAGATACGAGCAGTACTTC
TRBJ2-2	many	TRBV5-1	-	CASSLEGTGELFF	TGCGCCAGCAGCTTGGAGGGCACCGGGGAGCTGTTTTTT
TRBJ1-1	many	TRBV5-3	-	CARSTSAPWRGAEAFF	TGTGCCAGAAGCACCTCGGCCCCTTGGCGCGGCGCTGAAGCTTTCTTT
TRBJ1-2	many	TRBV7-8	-	CASSLEASGYGYTF	TGTGCCAGCAGCTTAGAGGCCTCGGGCTATGGCTACACCTTC
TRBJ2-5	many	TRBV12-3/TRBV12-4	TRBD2	CASTPRGGWQETQYF	TGTGCCAGCACCCCTCGGGGGGGTTGGCAAGAGACCCAGTACTTC
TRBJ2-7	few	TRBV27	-	CASSPSADYEQYF	TGTGCCAGCAGTCCTAGCGCGGATTACGAGCAGTACTTC
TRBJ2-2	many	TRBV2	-	CASNKYPGELFF	TGTGCCAGCAATAAATACCCCGGGGAGCTGTTTTTT
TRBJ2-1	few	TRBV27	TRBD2	CASSLGPRGVNNEQFF	TGTGCCAGCAGTTTAGGGCCTCGGGGGGTAAACAATGAGCAGTTCTTC
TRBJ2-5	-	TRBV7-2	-	CASSFSSETQYF	TGTGCCAGCAGCTTTTCGTCGGAGACCCAGTACTTC
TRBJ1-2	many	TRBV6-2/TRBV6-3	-	CASSHGISDGYTF	TGTGCCAGCAGTCACGGGATTTCCGACGGCTACACCTTC
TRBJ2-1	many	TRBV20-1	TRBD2	CSARVGLPIYNEQFF	TGCAGTGCTAGAGTGGGACTACCTATCTACAATGAGCAGTTCTTC
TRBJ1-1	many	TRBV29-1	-	CSAFDGANTEAFF	TGCAGCGCCTTTGACGGGGCAAACACTGAAGCTTTCTTT
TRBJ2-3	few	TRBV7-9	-	CASSALTSLPPDTQYF	TGTGCCAGCAGCGCCTTGACTAGTCTCCCGCCAGATACGCAGTATTTT
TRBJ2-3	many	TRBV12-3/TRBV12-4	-	CASSLEAGGTQYF	TGTGCCAGCAGTTTAGAAGCGGGCGGTACGCAGTATTTT
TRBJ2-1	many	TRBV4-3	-	CASSPRGTSSYNEQFF	TGCGCCAGCAGCCCCCGGGGGACGAGCTCCTACAATGAGCAGTTCTTC
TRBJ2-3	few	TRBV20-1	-	CSAGVRKGGDTQYF	TGCAGTGCCGGTGTCAGGAAAGGGGGAGATACGCAGTATTTT
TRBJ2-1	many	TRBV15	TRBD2	CATSRLAGHNEQFF	TGTGCCACCAGCAGACTAGCGGGCCACAATGAGCAGTTCTTC
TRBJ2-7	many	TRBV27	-	CASSFGRNYEQYF	TGTGCCAGCAGTTTCGGACGGAACTACGAGCAGTACTTC
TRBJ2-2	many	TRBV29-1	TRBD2	CSVAGLVAGELFF	TGCAGCGTAGCGGGACTAGTAGCCGGGGAGCTGTTTTTT
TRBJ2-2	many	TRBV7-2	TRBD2	CASSPSGSWTGELFF	TGTGCCAGCAGCCCAAGCGGGAGTTGGACCGGGGAGCTGTTTTTT
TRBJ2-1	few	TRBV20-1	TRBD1	CSARVQGADLHYNEQFF	TGCAGTGCTAGAGTACAGGGGGCCGACCTCCACTACAATGAGCAGTTCTTC
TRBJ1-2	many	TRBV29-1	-	CSALTPLRENYGYTF	TGCAGCGCTTTAACCCCCCTCAGGGAAAACTATGGCTACACCTTT